What follows describes a single T cell receptor beta chain. These data originate in a study of patients and donors after allogeneic stem cell transplantation. The CDR3 totals 13 residues. Deletions cut 3 bases from V and 8 bases from J, with 13 bases between. In germline, CDR1 is SGHTA, CDR2 FQGNSA. MiXCR, run by TCRdb on the RT-PCR reads, gives a single entry per CDR3 protein. The data contain around 70,000 distinct CDR3 sequences, about a quarter of them singletons. The rearrangement links TRBV7-2 to TRBJ1-2, with D unclear. This sequence originates from a human donor who was either an allogeneic HSCT recipient or a stem cell or donor lymphocyte infusion donor (not recorded which). It is not recorded whose cells these are; they may come from a transplant donor. The sample taken for sequencing was blood, either unsorted or a sorted T cell fraction (not recorded which). CDR3 in amino acids: CASSFNLGWGYTF. The CDR3, as DNA: TGTGCCAGCAGCTTCAATCTCGGGTGGGGCTACACCTTC.